This T cell receptor beta chain stems from a study of identical twins' blood T cells. The CDR3 contains 17 residues. Trimming pared 3 bases from V and 0 bases from J, leaving 16 bases between. Germline assignment: CDR1 SGHKS and CDR2 YYEKEE (reference sequence). This clonotype was seen a handful of times. Its antigen is currently unknown. Authors' processing steps: Clonotypes per individual ranged from about 90,000 to nearly 500,000. TCRdb ran MiXCR on the 5' RACE reads and lists one entry per CDR3 protein. V and J calls and clone size were set by TCRdb, not the authors. The sample lists 350,000 to 400,000 distinct CDR3 sequences, roughly 31% seen once, with 5.5% to 7% in the top ten. Study results and caveats: Each donor's most abundant TCRbeta clonotypes shared more CDR3 sequences with her twin than unrelated donors.

The sample was PBMCs. The sequence was collected from a woman between 18 and 50 years old in good health. The chain uses TRBV5-5 and TRBJ2-1; maybe TRBD2 (6 bases). The CDR3, as DNA: TGTGCCAGCAGCTCCCGCGACCTAGCGAGCTCCTACAATGAGCAGTTCTTC. Translation gives CASSSRDLASSYNEQFF.